These 18 T cell receptor beta chains came from one sample sequenced in a study of blood T cells in healthy people across ages. Then a second PCR, running roughly 7 to 11 cycles, was carried out with a sample-barcoded 5' primer and a J-beta primer mix. TCRdb used MiXCR to reprocess the 5' RACE reads, holding one entry per CDR3 protein. The sample records 1.5 million to 2 million distinct CDR3 sequences, roughly two fifths being singletons. The sample comprised blood. Source of these receptors: a human donor in good health.

The chain joins TRBV5-1 to TRBJ2-3; 8 positions match TRBD2. The CDR3 has 15 residues. J lost 8 bases, V lost 4 bases, and 12 bases had no gene match. Germline CDR1 is SGHRS and CDR2 is YFSETQ. CDR3: CASSLGLGRAGTQYF. The CDR3 DNA follows: TGCGCCAGCAGCCTGGGACTAGGGAGGGCAGGTACGCAGTATTTT.

This clonotype was counted a few times. This chain uses TRBV10-3 with TRBJ2-7, with D uncertain. The germline V and J ends were trimmed by 4 bases and 6 bases, with 13 bases remaining between them. CDR3 length: 13 residues. Per the germline V gene, CDR1 is ENHRY and CDR2 is SYGVKD. In DNA, the CDR3 is TGTGCCATCAGTGTAGGTTCGCCCAGCGAGCAGTACTTC. Protein sequence: CAISVGSPSEQYF.

V usage is TRBV6-5 and J usage is TRBJ1-5, with D maybe TRBD1 (5 bases). Trimming pared 8 bases from V and 4 bases from J, leaving 15 bases between. The CDR3 length is 14 residues. Germline V gene sequence: CDR1 MNHEY, CDR2 SVGAGI. The CDR3 reads CASRNLGENQPQHF. For the CDR3, the DNA is TGTGCCAGCCGAAACCTAGGGGAGAATCAGCCCCAGCATTTT.

The rearrangement joins TRBV5-6 to TRBJ1-2; D not resolved. Germline CDR1 SGHDT, CDR2 YYEEEE. Trimming removed 4 bases from V and 4 bases from J, with 11 bases in between. The CDR3 runs 13 residues. The CDR3 DNA reads TGTGCCAGCAGCACCGACCGGGCCTATGGCTACACCTTC. Its translation: CASSTDRAYGYTF.

This clonotype was seen repeatedly, ten times or more. The J gene is TRBJ2-3, the V gene TRBV9; D not resolved. This CDR3 is built from 12 residues. Germline CDR1 SGDLS, CDR2 YYNGEE. The V end lost 2 bases, the J end lost 0 bases, and 1 base lay between the germline ends. The CDR3 DNA reads as TGTGCCAGCAGCGTTAGCACAGATACGCAGTATTTT. Translated, it gives CASSVSTDTQYF. Together with reference TRBV9 and TRBJ2-3, the CDR3 gives the full variable domain: DSGVTQTPKHLITATGQRVTLRCSPRSGDLSVYWYQQSLDQGLQFLIQYYNGEERAKGNILERFSAQQFPDLHSELNLSSLELGDSALYFCASSVSTDTQYFGPGTRLTVL.

The gene calls are TRBV24-1 and TRBJ2-5; 12 positions agree with TRBD2. Looked up from germline, CDR1 is KGHDR and CDR2 is SFDVKD. After removal of 5 bases from V and 1 base from J, the junction contained 10 bases not matched to a gene. This CDR3 has 18 amino acids. The CDR3 nucleotides read TGTGCCACCAGTGGTGGGGCGACTAGCGGGGGCCTCCAAGAGACCCAGTACTTC. Residues: CATSGGATSGGLQETQYF.

V gene TRBV5-1 combines with J gene TRBJ2-5, with 7 bases fitting TRBD2. V was clipped by 0 bases and J by 5 bases; unmatched bases: 10. From germline, CDR1 is SGHRS and CDR2 YFSETQ. CDR3 size: 16 residues. The CDR3 region has the DNA TGCGCCAGCAGCTTGGCCAGGGCGGGGGAGGAGGAGACCCAGTACTTC. Translating it yields CASSLARAGEEETQYF.

The chain carries TRBV5-1 and TRBJ2-1; TRBD1 matches at 9 bases. Germline V gene data show CDR1 as SGHRS and CDR2 as YFSETQ. The CDR3 has 15 amino acids. With 5 bases clipped from V and 8 bases from J, the junction kept 11 bases outside the gene matches. CDR3 DNA: TGCGCCAGCAGTTCCCCGGGACAGGGATACGATGAGCAGTTCTTC. Its protein product is CASSSPGQGYDEQFF.

This clonotype has a single count. One junction end disagrees with the germline gene, perhaps due to a read error. The chain links TRBV5-1 to TRBJ1-4; no definite D call. Germline CDR1 reads SGHRS; CDR2 reads YFSETQ. The CDR3 is 15 amino acids. The CDR3 here is CASSSEGPGDERLFF. The CDR3 DNA reads TGCGCCAGCAGCTCGGAGGGCCCAGGTGATGAAAGACTGTTTTTT.

This chain joins TRBV4-2 and TRBJ1-1; TRBD1 matches at 12 bases. The germline V gene has CDR1 LGHNA and CDR2 YNFKEQ. V was clipped by 4 bases and J by 6 bases; unmatched bases: 15. The CDR3 sequence is 18 residues long. The CDR3: CASSPRGGDRGLGAEAFF. CDR3 nucleotide sequence: TGTGCCAGCAGCCCCCGAGGGGGGGACAGGGGGCTCGGGGCTGAAGCTTTCTTT.

This rearrangement joins TRBV7-6 to TRBJ1-6, with a weak D call TRBD1 (6 bases). V was shortened by 4 bases and J by 9 bases, with 22 bases between the two germline ends. CDR3 length: 17 residues. Germline V CDR1 and CDR2: SGHVS, FNYEAQ. The CDR3 protein is CASSSTSGTILGSPLHF. CDR3 sequence (DNA): TGTGCCAGCAGCTCAACCTCCGGGACAATCCTGGGTTCACCCCTCCACTTT. Full variable domain (outside the CDR3, taken from reference TRBV7-6 and TRBJ1-6): GAGVSQSPRYKVTKRGQDVALRCDPISGHVSLYWYRQALGQGPEFLTYFNYEAQQDKSGLPNDRFSAERPEGSISTLTIQRTEQRDSAMYRCASSSTSGTILGSPLHFGNGTRLTVT.

This clonotype was found a few times. The V and J genes are TRBV5-1 and TRBJ2-3; D not certain. CDR1 is SGHRS, CDR2 YFSETQ, per germline. Trimming stripped 0 bases from V and 6 bases from J, with 11 bases between. This CDR3 has 14 amino acids. The DNA of the CDR3 is TGCGCCAGCAGCTTGGAGGGCCGTCAGGATACGCAGTATTTT. It encodes CASSLEGRQDTQYF.

This clonotype was seen only a few times. This chain connects TRBV9 to TRBJ2-1; tentatively, D is TRBD1 (6 bases). Germline V gives CDR1 SGDLS, CDR2 YYNGEE. Trimming took 0 bases from V and 6 from J, leaving 13 bases between them. CDR3 length: 15 amino acids. CDR3 DNA: TGTGCCAGCAGCGTAGCTATAACAGGGTCCAATGAGCAGTTCTTC. This translates into CASSVAITGSNEQFF.

A note on this clonotype: A junction end diverges from the germline sequence, so it may reflect a read error. The chain recombines TRBV28 with TRBJ2-7; D is perhaps TRBD1 or TRBD2 (6 bases each). The germline V gene has CDR1 MDHEN and CDR2 SYDVKM. There are 15 residues in the CDR3. In DNA form, the CDR3 reads TGTGCCGGCAGTATTTCATGGGGGGCAACCTACGAGCAGTACTTC. Amino acid sequence: CAGSISWGATYEQYF.

This chain connects TRBV3-1 to TRBJ2-4; D not resolved. The DNA matches TRBJ2-7 better at its end, which makes the J call doubtful. The germline V gene has CDR1 LGHDT and CDR2 YNNKEL (reference sequence). This CDR3 region has 12 residues. CDR3 in DNA: TGTGCCAGCAGCCAACAAGAGCGCGAGCAGTACTTC. This encodes CASSQQEREQYF.

There are many counts of this clonotype. The J gene is TRBJ1-2, the V gene TRBV20-1; 9 nucleotides align to TRBD1. The CDR3 has 13 amino acids. Per germline, CDR1 DFQATT and CDR2 SNEGSKA (reference sequence). With V trimmed by 2 bases and J by 10 bases, 8 bases remained unmatched. CDR3 nucleotides: TGCAGTGCTAGAATCTGGACAGGGGAGGCCTACACCTTC. The encoded protein is CSARIWTGEAYTF.

The chain joins TRBV6-5 to TRBJ2-1; 9 bases are a match to TRBD2. V dropped 2 bases and J dropped 6; count of bases not matched to a gene: 8. The CDR3 has 16 amino acids. Per the germline V gene, CDR1 is MNHEY and CDR2 is SVGAGI. The CDR3 reads CASSYRGGGAGNEQFF. As DNA, the CDR3 is TGTGCCAGCAGTTACCGGGGCGGGGGGGCTGGCAATGAGCAGTTCTTC.

Regarding this clonotype: Its ends do not fully match the called genes, so a read error is possible. The genes are TRBV7-2 and TRBJ2-1; TRBD2 aligns across 7 bases. Per germline, CDR1 SGHTA and CDR2 FQGNSA. CDR3 length: 14 amino acids. CDR3 in amino acids: CASGFASGNNEQFF. The CDR3 nucleotides are TGTGCCAGCGGCTTCGCTAGCGGCAACAATGAGCAGTTCTTC.